The subject of this entry is one T cell receptor beta chain. Its antigen is still unknown. These data belong to a study of OX40 agonist ivuxolimab in advanced cancers. The wider study: In this cohort, patients received ivuxolimab, an agonistic anti-OX40 (CD134) antibody. Study-wide results and limits: At 0.1 to 3.0 mg/kg, CD4+ and CD8+ blood T cells expanded clonally by week 6.

V was clipped by 5 bases and J by 10 bases; unmatched bases: 7. The germline CDR1 and CDR2 sequences are SEHNR and FQNEAQ (reference sequence). The CDR3 extends over 13 amino acids. Profiled with immunoSEQ multiplex PCR; TCRdb holds only in-frame clones, not every one. The sample records approximately 22,000 clones, around 80% being singletons. Enrollment shut out patients with autoimmune disease history or systemic immunosuppression. This clonotype was sampled from an adult with an advanced solid tumor such as melanoma, head and neck, liver or kidney cancer. Sequencing was performed on CD4+ or CD8+ T cells sorted from blood, taken in a trial of the OX40 agonist ivuxolimab. This chain links TRBV7-9 with TRBJ2-4; TRBD2 matches at 8 bases. The CDR3 DNA reads TGTGCCAGCAGCAGAGGGACTAGTGGAATTCAGTACTTC. Protein sequence: CASSRGTSGIQYF.